This T cell receptor beta chain was sequenced for a study of T cells in tuberculosis. Whole-study results and caveats: Smaller alpha distances in active tuberculosis partly reflected shorter CDR3-alpha lengths. Cases with active tuberculosis were adults, while controls were adolescents. Smaller distances to GMM-specific TCRs suggested their expansion in active tuberculosis.

The CDR3 runs 14 residues. The germline CDR1 and CDR2 sequences are SGDLS and YYNGEE. J lost 3 bases, V lost 0 bases, and 3 bases had no gene match. Noted time point: new active TB diagnosis, blood taken before or within 7 days of starting treatment. Tuberculosis was confirmed by positive sputum smear and/or M. tuberculosis culture. Method: immunoSEQ multiplex PCR; TCRdb's copy keeps in-frame clones and lacks some. The sample consists of about 50,000 clones, nearly 95% of them appearing once. Worth noting for this clone: Its specificity is unknown.

The source was PBMCs, collected at tuberculosis diagnosis. The origin of this receptor is an adult with tuberculosis. V is TRBV9 and J is TRBJ2-7, with 7 bases matching TRBD1. The chain's CDR3 is CASSVAAGGYEQYF. DNA of the CDR3: TGTGCCAGCAGCGTAGCGGCAGGGGGCTACGAGCAGTACTTC.